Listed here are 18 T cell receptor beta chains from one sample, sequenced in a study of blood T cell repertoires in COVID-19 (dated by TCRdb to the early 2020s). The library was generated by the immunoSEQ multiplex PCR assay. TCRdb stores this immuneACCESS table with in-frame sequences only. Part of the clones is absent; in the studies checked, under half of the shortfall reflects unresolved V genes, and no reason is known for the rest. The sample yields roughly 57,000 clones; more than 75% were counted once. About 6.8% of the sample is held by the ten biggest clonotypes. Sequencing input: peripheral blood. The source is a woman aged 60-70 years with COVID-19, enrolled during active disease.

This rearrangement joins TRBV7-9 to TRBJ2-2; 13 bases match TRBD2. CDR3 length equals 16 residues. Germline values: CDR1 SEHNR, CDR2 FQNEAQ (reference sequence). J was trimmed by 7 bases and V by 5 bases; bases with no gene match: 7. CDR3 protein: CASSKTSGRRGGELFF. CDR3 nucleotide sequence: TGTGCCAGCAGCAAGACTAGCGGGAGGCGAGGCGGGGAGCTGTTTTTT.

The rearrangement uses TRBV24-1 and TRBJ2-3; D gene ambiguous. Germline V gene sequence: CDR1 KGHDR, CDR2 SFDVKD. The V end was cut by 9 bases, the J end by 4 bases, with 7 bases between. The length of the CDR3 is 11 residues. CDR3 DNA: TGTGCCACCCAGGTTGCAGATACGCAGTATTTT. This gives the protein CATQVADTQYF.

This chain's CDR3 is CASSYQMQGLGLNTEAFF. In DNA form, the CDR3 reads TGTGCCAGCTCATACCAAATGCAGGGGTTGGGTTTAAACACTGAAGCTTTCTTT. The rearrangement links TRBV18 to TRBJ1-1; D might be TRBD1 (6 bases). CDR1 is KGHSH, CDR2 LQKENI, per germline. This CDR3 is built from 18 residues. V lost 5 bases and J lost 2, with 24 bases in between.

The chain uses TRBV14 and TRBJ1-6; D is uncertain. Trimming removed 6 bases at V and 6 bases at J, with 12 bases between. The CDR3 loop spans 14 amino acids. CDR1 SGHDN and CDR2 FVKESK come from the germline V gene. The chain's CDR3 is CASSRRGPNSPLHF. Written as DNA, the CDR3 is TGTGCCAGCAGTCGCCGGGGTCCTAATTCACCCCTCCACTTT.

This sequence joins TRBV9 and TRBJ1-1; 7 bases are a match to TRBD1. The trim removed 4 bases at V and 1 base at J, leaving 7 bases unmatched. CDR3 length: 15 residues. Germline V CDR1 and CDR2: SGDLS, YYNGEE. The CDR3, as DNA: TGTGCCAGCAGCACATCGGACAGGCCGAACACTGAAGCTTTCTTT. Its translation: CASSTSDRPNTEAFF.

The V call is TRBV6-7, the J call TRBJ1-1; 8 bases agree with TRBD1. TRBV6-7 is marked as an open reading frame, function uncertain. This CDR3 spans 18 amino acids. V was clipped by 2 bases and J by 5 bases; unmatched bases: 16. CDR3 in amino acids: CASSYPGQGWGKWTEAFF. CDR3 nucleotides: TGTGCCAGCAGTTACCCCGGACAGGGTTGGGGGAAGTGGACTGAAGCTTTCTTT.

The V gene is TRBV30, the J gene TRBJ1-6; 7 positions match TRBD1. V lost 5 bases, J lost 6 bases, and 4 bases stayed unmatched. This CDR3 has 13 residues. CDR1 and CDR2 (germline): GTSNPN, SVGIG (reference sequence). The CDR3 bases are TGTGCCTGGGGACGGGACAGTAATTCACCCCTCCACTTT. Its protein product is CAWGRDSNSPLHF.

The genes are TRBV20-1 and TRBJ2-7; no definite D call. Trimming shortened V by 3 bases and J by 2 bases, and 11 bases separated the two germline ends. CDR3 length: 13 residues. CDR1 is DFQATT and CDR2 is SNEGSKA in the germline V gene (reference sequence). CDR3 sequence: CSASEKSPYEQYF. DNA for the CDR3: TGCAGTGCTAGTGAAAAGAGTCCCTACGAGCAGTACTTC.

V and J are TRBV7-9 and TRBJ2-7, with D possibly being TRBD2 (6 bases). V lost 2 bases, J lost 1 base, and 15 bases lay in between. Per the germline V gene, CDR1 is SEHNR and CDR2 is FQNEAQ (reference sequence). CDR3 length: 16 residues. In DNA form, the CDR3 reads TGTGCCAGCAGCTTACGTTCCCTTAGCGGTTCCTACGAGCAGTACTTC. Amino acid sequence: CASSLRSLSGSYEQYF.

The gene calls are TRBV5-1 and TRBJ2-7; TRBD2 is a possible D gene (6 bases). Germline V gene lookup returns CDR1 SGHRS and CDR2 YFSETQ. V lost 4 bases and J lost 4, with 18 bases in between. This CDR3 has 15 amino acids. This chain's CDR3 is CASSPRLGSDYEQYF. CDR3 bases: TGCGCCAGCAGCCCTAGACTAGGCTCCGATTACGAGCAGTACTTC.

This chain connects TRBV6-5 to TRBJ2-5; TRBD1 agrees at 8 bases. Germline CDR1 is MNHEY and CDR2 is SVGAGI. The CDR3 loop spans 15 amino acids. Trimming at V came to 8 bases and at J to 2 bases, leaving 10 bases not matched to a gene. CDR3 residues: CASGRQGKSQETQYF. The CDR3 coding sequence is TGTGCCAGCGGAAGACAGGGGAAATCTCAAGAGACCCAGTACTTC.

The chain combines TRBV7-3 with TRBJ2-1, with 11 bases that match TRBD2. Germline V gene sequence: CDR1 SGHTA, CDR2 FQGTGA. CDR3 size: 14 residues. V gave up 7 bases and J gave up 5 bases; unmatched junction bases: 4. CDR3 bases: TGTGCCAGCAAACTAGCGGGAGAGAACAATGAGCAGTTCTTC. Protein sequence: CASKLAGENNEQFF. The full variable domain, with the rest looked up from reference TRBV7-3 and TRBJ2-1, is GAGVSQTPSNKVTEKGKYVELRCDPISGHTALYWYRQSLGQGPEFLIYFQGTGAADDSGLPNDRFFAVRPEGSVSTLKIQRTERGDSAVYLCASKLAGENNEQFFGPGTRLTVL.

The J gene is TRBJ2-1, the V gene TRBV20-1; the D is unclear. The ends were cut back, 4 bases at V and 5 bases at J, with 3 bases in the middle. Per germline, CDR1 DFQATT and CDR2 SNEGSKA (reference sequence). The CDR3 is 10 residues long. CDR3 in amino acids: CSAIDNEQFF. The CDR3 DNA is TGCAGTGCTATAGACAATGAGCAGTTCTTC.

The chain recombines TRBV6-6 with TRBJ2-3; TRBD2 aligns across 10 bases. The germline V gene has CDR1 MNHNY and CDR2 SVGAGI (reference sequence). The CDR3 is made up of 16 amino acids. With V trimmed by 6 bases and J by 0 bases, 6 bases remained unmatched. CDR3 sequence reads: CASRRSGRVSTDTQYF. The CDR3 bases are TGTGCCAGCAGGCGCAGCGGGAGGGTAAGCACAGATACGCAGTATTTT.

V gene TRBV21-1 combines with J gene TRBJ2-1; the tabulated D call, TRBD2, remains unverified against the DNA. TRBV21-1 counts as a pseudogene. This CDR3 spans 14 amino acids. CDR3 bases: TGTGCCAGCAGCAATTTACGGTTCAACAATGAGCAGTTCTTC. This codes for CASSNLRFNNEQFF.

DNA for the CDR3: TGTGCCAGCTCACCTACTCCCGGGACAGGGAACTCTGGAAACACCATATATTTT. This codes for CASSPTPGTGNSGNTIYF. This rearrangement joins TRBV18 to TRBJ1-3, with 9 positions matching TRBD1. The CDR3 totals 18 residues. With 3 bases clipped from V and 0 bases from J, the junction kept 9 bases outside the gene matches. CDR1 is KGHSH, CDR2 LQKENI, per germline.

CDR3 loop: CASSMTLRQPQHF. In DNA, the CDR3 is TGTGCCAGTAGTATGACTCTTCGGCAGCCCCAGCATTTT. The rearrangement uses TRBV19 and TRBJ1-5; no reliable D call. This CDR3 is 13 amino acids long. Germline-derived CDR1 and CDR2 are LNHDA and SQIVND (reference sequence). V shed 3 bases and J shed 7 bases, with 10 bases lying between them.

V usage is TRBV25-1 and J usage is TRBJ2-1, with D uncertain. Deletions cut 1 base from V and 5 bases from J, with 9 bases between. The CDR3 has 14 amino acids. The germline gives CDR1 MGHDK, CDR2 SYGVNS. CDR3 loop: CASSEWSTHNEQFF. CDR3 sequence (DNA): TGTGCCAGCAGTGAATGGTCTACCCACAATGAGCAGTTCTTC.